The 14 T cell receptor beta chains reported below all come from one sample, sequenced in a study of T cells in Graves' hyperthyroidism and ophthalmopathy. Amplified TCR beta CDR3 regions derived from RNA transcripts. The primer set for the first-round RT-PCR of the TCR CDR3 was HTBI. TCRdb passed the multiplex PCR reads through MiXCR, listing each CDR3 protein once. The sample holds roughly 710,000 distinct CDR3 sequences; around a third are singletons and the top ten take roughly 30%. Sequenced: blood. These receptors all come from a middle-aged woman with Graves' hyperthyroidism.

This chain uses TRBV20-1 with TRBJ1-6; TRBD1 matches at 9 bases. Per germline, CDR1 DFQATT and CDR2 SNEGSKA (reference sequence). This CDR3 spans 11 amino acids. The CDR3 protein is CKDRGGSPLHF. CDR3 DNA sequence: TGCAAGGACAGGGGAGGTTCACCCCTCCACTTT.

This clonotype was counted only a few times. The chain employs TRBV7-8 and TRBJ1-2; D unresolved. From germline, CDR1 is SGHVS and CDR2 FQNEAQ. The CDR3 extends over 14 amino acids. V lost 1 base, J lost 3 bases, and 9 bases lay in between. The CDR3 is CASSLGLFDYGYTF. The CDR3 DNA reads as TGTGCCAGCAGCTTAGGTTTATTCGACTATGGCTACACCTTC.

Details on this clonotype: The germline gene is not matched at one end of the junction; a read error may be the cause. The V call is TRBV7-3, the J call TRBJ2-7; D perhaps matches TRBD2 (5 bases). This CDR3 is 15 amino acids long. Per the germline V gene, CDR1 is SGHTA and CDR2 is FQGTGA. CDR3 sequence (DNA): TGTGCCGGCAGCCTAGGACGCCCCGGGGCCTACGAGCAGTACTTC. Amino acid sequence: CAGSLGRPGAYEQYF.

This clonotype was recorded many times. For the CDR3, the DNA is TGTGCCACCAGTGATTTGGACAGGCCCTACGAGCAGTACTTC. It codes for CATSDLDRPYEQYF. The chain is built from TRBV24-1 and TRBJ2-7; D is perhaps TRBD1 (6 bases). This CDR3 is built from 14 residues. V lost 0 bases and J lost 2, with 7 bases in between. The germline V gene encodes CDR1 KGHDR and CDR2 SFDVKD.

The chain recombines TRBV11-3 with TRBJ1-5, with TRBD1 matching 7 bases. Trimming took 5 bases from V and 7 from J; bases not matched to a gene: 17. Germline-derived CDR1 and CDR2 are SGHNT and YENEEA. The CDR3 sequence is 17 residues long. CDR3 residues: CASSRSGTEAWGQPQHF. In DNA form, the CDR3 reads TGTGCCAGCAGCCGATCGGGGACAGAGGCCTGGGGGCAGCCCCAGCATTTT.

The rearrangement joins TRBV7-2 to TRBJ1-3, with D possibly being TRBD1 (5 bases). Between the trimmed V and J ends, which lost 1 base and 8 bases, there was a span of 12 bases. The CDR3 has 14 residues. Germline lookup yields CDR1 SGHTA and CDR2 FQGNSA. The CDR3 nucleotides are TGTGCCAGCAGCTTAGGGGACCGCGCGGACACCATATATTTT. Encoded protein: CASSLGDRADTIYF.

The genes are TRBV4-1 and TRBJ1-2; a possible D gene is TRBD1 (5 bases). Germline lookup yields CDR1 MGHRA and CDR2 YSYEKL. The CDR3 covers 17 residues. V gave up 1 base and J gave up 9 bases, with 24 bases separating them. DNA for the CDR3: TGCGCCAGCAGCCAAGCTTCCTCGGGGACGGAGTGGGAAAGCTACACCTTC. Encoded protein: CASSQASSGTEWESYTF.

This sequence joins TRBV15 and TRBJ1-2, with TRBD1 identical over 8 bases. The CDR3 loop spans 16 amino acids. The V gene's germline CDR1 is LNHNV and CDR2 YYDKDF (reference sequence). V lost 1 base to trimming and J lost 7 bases; unmatched junction nucleotides: 11. This CDR3 reads CATSRVAGTGVVGYTF. DNA for the CDR3: TGTGCCACCAGCAGAGTGGCCGGGACAGGCGTTGTTGGCTACACCTTC.

J is TRBJ1-3 and V is TRBV4-3; a weak D match, TRBD1 (5 bases). V was pared by 4 bases and J by 0 bases, with 28 bases between. Germline V lookup: CDR1 LGHNA, CDR2 YSLEER. The CDR3 is made up of 21 amino acids. The CDR3 DNA reads TGCGCCAGCAGCCTCGAAGTCCCCGGGGACCCCCTCGCAAGCTCTGGAAACACCATATATTTT. Translation gives CASSLEVPGDPLASSGNTIYF.

J is TRBJ2-5 and V is TRBV7-9, with D unclear. CDR1 and CDR2 from the germline V gene are SEHNR and FQNEAQ (reference sequence). This CDR3 is built from 15 residues. Between the trimmed V and J ends, which lost 5 bases and 3 bases, there was a span of 16 bases. The CDR3 here is CASSVVQSSKETQYF. DNA for the CDR3: TGTGCCAGCAGCGTGGTCCAGTCGAGTAAAGAGACCCAGTACTTC.

The J gene is TRBJ1-5, the V gene TRBV7-2; 7 positions agree with TRBD1. With 5 bases clipped from V and 11 bases from J, the junction kept 9 bases outside the gene matches. CDR3 size: 13 residues. Germline lookup yields CDR1 SGHTA and CDR2 FQGNSA. For the CDR3, the DNA is TGTGCCAGCAGCCAGGGGGGGGCAGAGACCCAGCATTTT. Translation gives CASSQGGAETQHF.

This clonotype appeared many times. The V gene is TRBV2, the J gene TRBJ2-7; a weak D match, TRBD2 (5 bases). The CDR3 is 14 amino acids. Germline CDR1 is SNHLY and CDR2 is FYNNEI. V was cut by 2 bases and J by 3 bases, with 11 bases left in between. This CDR3 reads CASSERGSLYEQYF. In nucleotides, the CDR3 is TGTGCCAGCAGTGAACGAGGGAGTCTCTACGAGCAGTACTTC.

This clonotype was counted a single time. This may stem from a read error, because a much larger clone lies one nucleotide away. This chain connects TRBV7-2 to TRBJ2-2, with D perhaps matching TRBD2 (5 bases). The CDR3 runs 13 residues. Germline assignment: CDR1 SGHTA and CDR2 FQGNSA. Deletions cut 3 bases from V and 10 bases from J, with 12 bases between. CDR3 in DNA: TGTGCCAGCAGCTTCCTCGGCCGGGAGGAGCTGTTTTTT. It translates to CASSFLGREELFF.

The DNA for the CDR3 is TGTGCCAGCAGCTTGCGGGGACAGGGTGAAGTTTCAGATACGCAGTATTTT. Its protein is CASSLRGQGEVSDTQYF. J is TRBJ2-3 and V is TRBV9, with 9 bases lining up with TRBD1. With V trimmed by 4 bases and J by 4 bases, 13 bases remained unmatched. The germline CDR1 and CDR2 sequences are SGDLS and YYNGEE. The CDR3 loop spans 17 amino acids.